This TCR beta chain was observed in a study of blood T cell repertoires in COVID-19. Study information: The analysed material was cDNA or gDNA that came from T cells, B-cell-depleted T cells, or PBMCs.

The protocol was immunoSEQ multiplex PCR, while the TCRdb copy is restricted to in-frame clones and leaves out a portion. The repertoire includes approximately 270,000 clones, 89% of them detected once, and roughly 2.2% sits in the top ten. Germline V gives CDR1 SEHNR, CDR2 FQNEAQ (reference sequence). CDR3 length: 14 amino acids. Trimming stripped 1 base from V and 1 base from J, with 6 bases between. Sequences were obtained from peripheral blood. The clonotype comes from a man aged 50 to 59 with acute or convalescent COVID-19. V and J are TRBV7-9 and TRBJ2-3; D is unclear. The CDR3 sequence: CASSLGARTDTQYF. For the CDR3, the DNA is TGTGCCAGCAGCTTAGGGGCCCGCACAGATACGCAGTATTTT.